Below are 21 T cell receptor beta chains sequenced from a single sample in a study of CD8 T cells in Susac syndrome. Random hexamers were used to reverse transcribe the RNA input (0.5 to 1 ug). Each CDR3 protein is one row after TCRdb ran MiXCR on the immunoSEQ multiplex PCR reads. The table lists around 130,000 distinct CDR3 sequences, approximately 94% of them singletons. The sample consisted of CD4+ T cells from PBMCs. These receptors were taken from a human donor with multiple sclerosis.

This sequence joins TRBV29-1 and TRBJ1-1; the match to TRBD1 covers 9 bases. The CDR3 loop spans 16 amino acids. CDR1 and CDR2 from the germline V gene are SQVTM and ANQGSEA. Losses at the gene ends were 4 bases for V and 4 bases for J; bases not matched to a gene: 13. The CDR3 reads CSVVIFPGTGFTEAFF. The CDR3 nucleotides read TGCAGCGTTGTGATTTTCCCAGGGACAGGGTTCACTGAAGCTTTCTTT.

This clonotype has a single count. The genes are TRBV4-3 and TRBJ2-2; 7 bases agree with TRBD2. With 2 bases clipped from V and 0 bases from J, the junction kept 0 bases outside the gene matches. The CDR3 is made up of 15 amino acids. Germline CDR1 is LGHNA and CDR2 is YSLEER. CDR3 bases: TGCGCCAGCAGCCAACTAGCGGCGAACACCGGGGAGCTGTTTTTT. This gives the protein CASSQLAANTGELFF.

The chain links TRBV4-2 to TRBJ1-1, with TRBD1 matching 7 bases. The CDR3 length is 13 residues. V lost 5 bases, J lost 4 bases, and 4 bases stayed unmatched. CDR1 and CDR2 (germline): LGHNA, YNFKEQ. DNA of the CDR3: TGTGCCAGCAGCTTTGACAGGGTCACTGAAGCTTTCTTT. As protein: CASSFDRVTEAFF.

The rearrangement joins TRBV10-3 to TRBJ2-5; TRBD2 aligns across 12 bases. The CDR3 sequence is 15 residues long. Trimming removed 5 bases from V and 5 bases from J; junction bases left unmatched: 6. Germline assignment: CDR1 ENHRY and CDR2 SYGVKD. Written as DNA, the CDR3 is TGTGCCATCAGTTCCGGACTAGCGGGATGGGAGACCCAGTACTTC. As protein: CAISSGLAGWETQYF.

The V and J genes are TRBV20-1 and TRBJ1-1; D is undetermined. The CDR3 contains 15 residues. Germline CDR1 is DFQATT and CDR2 is SNEGSKA (reference sequence). Trimming took off 0 bases at V and 3 bases at J, with 14 bases between the two ends. The CDR3 region has the DNA TGCAGTGCTAGAGATCCTCGGGTAACACACACTGAAGCTTTCTTT. Protein: CSARDPRVTHTEAFF.

The J gene is TRBJ1-4, the V gene TRBV7-2, with D hard to call. The CDR3 runs to 15 residues. Germline V gene lookup returns CDR1 SGHTA and CDR2 FQGNSA. Trimming stripped 2 bases from V and 7 bases from J, with 14 bases between. The DNA of the CDR3 is TGTGCCAGCAGCTTAAGCCCTCAACCGGGTGAAAAACTGTTTTTT. Its protein product is CASSLSPQPGEKLFF.

The V call is TRBV15, the J call TRBJ1-1; a possible D gene is TRBD1 (5 bases). This CDR3 is 15 amino acids long. CDR1 is LNHNV, CDR2 YYDKDF, per germline (reference sequence). With 0 bases removed from V and 1 base from J, the gap between germline ends came to 9 bases. Here the CDR3 reads CATSRDITGNTEAFF. The CDR3, as DNA: TGTGCCACCAGCAGAGATATAACAGGGAACACTGAAGCTTTCTTT.

This clonotype has just one count. The J gene is TRBJ1-5, the V gene TRBV19; TRBD1 aligns across 8 bases. The CDR3 spans 15 residues. Germline-derived CDR1 and CDR2 are LNHDA and SQIVND (reference sequence). V was clipped by 5 bases and J by 2 bases; unmatched bases: 5. The DNA of the CDR3 is TGTGCCAGTAGTGCAGGGGGCGCGGGCAATCAGCCCCAGCATTTT. Translation gives CASSAGGAGNQPQHF.

J is TRBJ1-5 and V is TRBV10-2; 12 bases are a match to TRBD1. V gave up 9 bases and J gave up 6 bases; unmatched junction bases: 3. Germline V gene sequence: CDR1 WSHSY, CDR2 SAAADI. The CDR3 length is 13 residues. The CDR3 protein is CARWDRGLQPQHF. For the CDR3, the DNA is TGCGCCAGATGGGACAGGGGGCTTCAGCCCCAGCATTTT.

The sample holds one count of this clonotype. The chain combines TRBV15 with TRBJ1-4, with a tentative D call TRBD1 (5 bases). This CDR3 has 15 amino acids. Germline CDR1 reads LNHNV; CDR2 reads YYDKDF (reference sequence). V was pared by 8 bases and J by 0 bases, with 13 bases between. CDR3 DNA sequence: TGTGCCACCGCCAGGGAAAGAACAACTAATGAAAAACTGTTTTTT. Translation gives CATARERTTNEKLFF.

The J gene is TRBJ1-1, the V gene TRBV7-2; D not resolved. The CDR3 is 14 residues long. The V gene lost 2 bases and the J gene lost 5 bases, with 12 bases spanning the gap. CDR1 and CDR2 from the germline V gene are SGHTA and FQGNSA. For the CDR3, the DNA is TGTGCCAGCAGCTTAATGGTTGCGGGAACTGAAGCTTTCTTT. This translates into CASSLMVAGTEAFF.

J is TRBJ2-2 and V is TRBV7-2; D is uncertain. Germline V gives CDR1 SGHTA, CDR2 FQGNSA. V lost 3 bases and J lost 2, with 1 base in between. This CDR3 comprises 12 residues. CDR3 DNA: TGTGCCAGCAGCTTTAACACCGGGGAGCTGTTTTTT. It specifies CASSFNTGELFF.

The chain carries TRBV29-1 and TRBJ1-1, with a tentative D call TRBD1 (5 bases). Trimming left V 7 bases short and J 0 bases short, with 15 bases between. In germline, CDR1 is SQVTM, CDR2 ANQGSEA. The CDR3 is 14 amino acids. The CDR3 DNA reads TGCAGCGCATATCAAGGGGTCATGAACACTGAAGCTTTCTTT. Translated, it gives CSAYQGVMNTEAFF.

The chain uses TRBV5-4 and TRBJ2-1; TRBD2 aligns across 9 bases. V lost 4 bases to trimming and J lost 0 bases; unmatched junction nucleotides: 8. Germline V gene sequence: CDR1 SGHNT, CDR2 YYREEE (reference sequence). The length of the CDR3 is 17 residues. The CDR3: CASSPRGSGSSYNEQFF. Here the CDR3 DNA reads TGTGCCAGCAGCCCTAGGGGTAGCGGGAGCTCCTACAATGAGCAGTTCTTC.

The genes are TRBV7-2 and TRBJ2-5; no definite D call. This CDR3 spans 16 amino acids. Trimming took off 1 base at V and 1 base at J, with 13 bases between the two ends. Germline V gene sequence: CDR1 SGHTA, CDR2 FQGNSA. CDR3 sequence (DNA): TGTGCCAGCAGCTTAGTAAGGACCCAATTCCAAGAGACCCAGTACTTC. This codes for CASSLVRTQFQETQYF.

This clonotype was seen a few times. This chain uses TRBV11-2 with TRBJ2-4; possibly TRBD1 for D (5 bases). This CDR3 is 16 amino acids long. Germline V lookup: CDR1 SGHAT, CDR2 FQNNGV. V shed 4 bases and J shed 2 bases, with 15 bases lying between them. The CDR3 DNA reads as TGTGCCAGCAGCTCCGAGTTGGGGCTATCCAAAAACATTCAGTACTTC. Its protein product is CASSSELGLSKNIQYF.

This clonotype appeared once. The chain uses TRBV7-8 and TRBJ1-5; D is uncertain. The CDR3 totals 14 residues. From germline, CDR1 is SGHVS and CDR2 FQNEAQ. Trimming took 1 base from V and 6 from J, leaving 10 bases between them. CDR3 nucleotides: TGTGCCAGCAGCTTAGTCGGCAGCCGTCAGCCCCAGCATTTT. It codes for CASSLVGSRQPQHF.

This sequence joins TRBV29-1 and TRBJ2-7; D may be TRBD2 (5 bases). The germline V and J ends were trimmed by 4 bases and 0 bases, with 7 bases remaining between them. The CDR3 totals 12 residues. Germline CDR1 is SQVTM and CDR2 is ANQGSEA. The DNA of the CDR3 is TGCAGCGTTGGAGACTACTCCTACGAGCAGTACTTC. This codes for CSVGDYSYEQYF.

J is TRBJ1-1 and V is TRBV5-4, with D perhaps TRBD1 (6 bases). CDR1 and CDR2 from the germline V gene are SGHNT and YYREEE (reference sequence). This CDR3 has 13 amino acids. V dropped 4 bases and J dropped 3 bases, with 10 bases sitting between them. The CDR3 loop is CASSRNRDTEAFF. The CDR3 DNA is TGTGCCAGCAGCCGAAACAGGGACACTGAAGCTTTCTTT. Based on the CDR3 plus reference TRBV5-4 and TRBJ1-1, the full variable domain is ETGVTQSPTHLIKTRGQQVTLRCSSQSGHNTVSWYQQALGQGPQFIFQYYREEENGRGNFPPRFSGLQFPNYSSELNVNALELDDSALYLCASSRNRDTEAFFGQGTRLTVV.

The chain recombines TRBV6-2 or TRBV6-3 with TRBJ1-2; D gene unclear. Germline V gene lookup returns CDR1 MNHEY and CDR2 SVGEGT. Trimming removed 6 bases at V and 1 base at J, with 9 bases between. The CDR3 sequence is 13 residues long. CDR3 protein: CASSRTVNYGYTF. The CDR3 DNA is TGTGCCAGCAGCAGGACGGTTAACTATGGCTACACCTTC.

The chain uses TRBV5-1 and TRBJ2-7, with D perhaps TRBD1 (6 bases). The CDR3 is 13 residues long. CDR1 SGHRS and CDR2 YFSETQ come from the germline V gene. V gave up 7 bases and J gave up 0 bases, with 11 bases separating them. The CDR3 DNA reads TGCGCCAGCGGGGCAGGGGACTCCTACGAGCAGTACTTC. Translation gives CASGAGDSYEQYF.